Following are 16 T cell receptor beta chains from one sample sequenced in a study of CD8 T cell repertoires and HIV-1 epitope variants. No antigen is known for these receptors. Data came from immunoSEQ multiplex PCR; TCRdb stores just in-frame clones and leaves some out. This repertoire shows about 5,600 clones, around 65% found once; its top ten account for about 40%. The sample was cultured CD8+ T cells derived from PBMCs. These receptors were obtained from a male donor with HIV.

The V gene is TRBV7-6, the J gene TRBJ1-1; the D gene is possibly TRBD1 (5 bases). CDR1 SGHVS and CDR2 FNYEAQ come from the germline V gene. The CDR3 runs 13 residues. V lost 5 bases and J lost 7, with 14 bases in between. CDR3 amino acids: CASSPGGTVEAFF. In DNA, the CDR3 is TGTGCCAGCAGCCCTGGGGGTACAGTTGAAGCTTTCTTT.

CDR3 DNA: TGTGCCAGCAGTTTCCCCTCCTCGGGGGGCGGGACAAGTGCAGATACGCAGTATTTT. Its protein product is CASSFPSSGGGTSADTQYF. V and J are TRBV28 and TRBJ2-3; possible D gene TRBD2, 7 bases. Germline CDR1 MDHEN, CDR2 SYDVKM. V was cut by 3 bases and J by 4 bases, with 26 bases left in between. This CDR3 contains 19 residues.

The CDR3 DNA reads as TGTGCCAGCAGCCCGAGGGACTGGGCATCACCCCTCCACTTT. This translates into CASSPRDWASPLHF. The gene calls are TRBV5-6 and TRBJ1-6, with a tentative D call TRBD1 (5 bases). V lost 4 bases and J 10 bases, leaving 15 bases between the germline ends. Germline V lookup: CDR1 SGHDT, CDR2 YYEEEE. The CDR3 sequence is 14 residues long.

This clone is a singleton in its sample. It differs at one base from a far larger clone, so likely a read error. The gene calls are TRBV28 and TRBJ1-1; 10 bases match TRBD1. The germline CDR1 and CDR2 sequences are MDHEN and SYDVKM. The CDR3 has 17 residues. The DNA of the CDR3 is TGTGCCAACAGTTCCCCCGGGACAGGGGTGATTTCCACTGAAGCTTTCTTT. Encoded protein: CANSSPGTGVISTEAFF.

V gene TRBV28 combines with J gene TRBJ2-7; maybe TRBD1 (6 bases). CDR3 length: 14 amino acids. V was pared by 3 bases and J by 6 bases, with 15 bases between. Germline V gives CDR1 MDHEN, CDR2 SYDVKM. The CDR3 DNA reads as TGTGCCAGCAGTTTGACCAGGGGTGGGGCCGAGCAGTACTTC. Translation: CASSLTRGGAEQYF.

The table lists this clone with a few counts. The V call is TRBV15, the J call TRBJ2-7, with 7 bases aligning to TRBD2. V shed 0 bases and J 7 bases; nucleotides not matched to a gene: 6. The length of the CDR3 is 14 residues. Germline V lookup: CDR1 LNHNV, CDR2 YYDKDF (reference sequence). The CDR3 loop reads CATSRDGGVAEQYF. CDR3 nucleotides: TGTGCCACCAGCAGAGATGGGGGGGTAGCGGAGCAGTACTTC.

The chain links TRBV5-1 to TRBJ2-1, with TRBD1 as a possible D gene (5 bases). The ends were cut back, 2 bases at V and 4 bases at J, with 22 bases in the middle. The CDR3 contains 18 residues. Germline V CDR1 and CDR2: SGHRS, YFSETQ. CDR3 sequence reads: CASSLRVPGRDRYNEQFF. The CDR3 coding sequence is TGCGCCAGCAGCTTAAGGGTCCCGGGCAGGGATCGTTACAATGAGCAGTTCTTC.

The table lists this clone with a count of one. The chain recombines TRBV5-1 with TRBJ2-2, with 8 positions matching TRBD2. The V and J ends lost 3 bases and 5 bases, in that order; junction bases with no gene match: 9. This CDR3 is 16 amino acids long. CDR1 and CDR2 (germline): SGHRS, YFSETQ. The chain's CDR3 is CASSSTPGGATGELFF. CDR3 bases: TGCGCCAGCAGCTCCACTCCGGGGGGGGCTACCGGGGAGCTGTTTTTT.

This clone was counted once. The chain has TRBV28 and TRBJ2-3, with D possibly TRBD1 on 5 matching bases. Germline CDR1 and CDR2: MDHEN and SYDVKM. The CDR3 runs 16 residues. Trimming took 10 bases from V and 0 from J, leaving 20 bases between them. The CDR3 spells CATRQPTAASTDTQYF. The CDR3 DNA reads as TGTGCCACTCGACAGCCGACCGCAGCTAGCACAGATACGCAGTATTTT.

V usage is TRBV28 and J usage is TRBJ1-6; possible D gene TRBD1, 5 bases. Germline CDR1 is MDHEN and CDR2 is SYDVKM. The CDR3 runs to 14 residues. V lost 3 bases and J 10 bases, leaving 13 bases between the germline ends. CDR3 DNA: TGTGCCAGCAGTTTGGGGAAGGCAGGGTCACCCCTCCACTTT. The encoded protein is CASSLGKAGSPLHF.

V is TRBV4-3 and J is TRBJ2-2; D is uncertain. Trimming removed 0 bases from V and 4 bases from J, with 9 bases in between. The CDR3 totals 15 residues. In germline, CDR1 is LGHNA, CDR2 YSLEER. The CDR3, as DNA: TGCGCCAGCAGCCAAGATGTGGGATCCACCGGGGAGCTGTTTTTT. This encodes CASSQDVGSTGELFF.

On this clone itself: In the same sample, other DNA sequences code for this CDR3. This sequence joins TRBV18 and TRBJ1-2, with a possible D match to TRBD1 (6 bases). Germline CDR1 KGHSH, CDR2 LQKENI. The V and J ends lost 2 bases and 4 bases respectively, with 14 bases between them. The CDR3 covers 15 residues. In nucleotides, the CDR3 is TGTGCCAGCTCACCAAATTCAGGGGAGGGCTATGGCTACACCTTC. It translates to CASSPNSGEGYGYTF.

The chain links TRBV7-9 to TRBJ2-1, with D hard to call. The V gene's germline CDR1 is SEHNR and CDR2 FQNEAQ (reference sequence). The CDR3 contains 12 residues. Trimming removed 8 bases from V and 3 bases from J, with 8 bases in between. The CDR3 DNA sequence: TGTGCCAGCGGGGTAGGCTACAATGAGCAGTTCTTC. Its protein product is CASGVGYNEQFF.

This chain uses TRBV5-1 with TRBJ2-6; D gene ambiguous. Germline lookup yields CDR1 SGHRS and CDR2 YFSETQ. CDR3 length: 16 amino acids. Trimming cost V 1 base and J 0 bases, with 8 bases left between them. CDR3 residues: CASSLMGSSGANVLTF. Written as DNA, the CDR3 is TGCGCCAGCAGCTTGATGGGCAGCTCTGGGGCCAACGTCCTGACTTTC.

The chain links TRBV5-1 to TRBJ2-2; perhaps D is TRBD1 or TRBD2 (5 bases each). Deletions cut 2 bases from V and 6 bases from J, with 29 bases between. Germline loops: CDR1 SGHRS, CDR2 YFSETQ. CDR3 length equals 20 residues. The CDR3 is CASSFLQVFREPGLAGELFF. CDR3 bases: TGCGCCAGCAGCTTCCTTCAGGTTTTCAGGGAACCAGGACTTGCCGGGGAGCTGTTTTTT.

V usage is TRBV6-5 and J usage is TRBJ2-3; 11 positions match TRBD1. The CDR3 runs to 14 residues. After removal of 6 bases from V and 6 bases from J, the junction contained 5 bases not matched to a gene. Germline V gene data show CDR1 as MNHEY and CDR2 as SVGAGI. CDR3 nucleotide sequence: TGTGCCAGCAGGGACAGGGGGCGCGAGGATACGCAGTATTTT. Encoded protein: CASRDRGREDTQYF.